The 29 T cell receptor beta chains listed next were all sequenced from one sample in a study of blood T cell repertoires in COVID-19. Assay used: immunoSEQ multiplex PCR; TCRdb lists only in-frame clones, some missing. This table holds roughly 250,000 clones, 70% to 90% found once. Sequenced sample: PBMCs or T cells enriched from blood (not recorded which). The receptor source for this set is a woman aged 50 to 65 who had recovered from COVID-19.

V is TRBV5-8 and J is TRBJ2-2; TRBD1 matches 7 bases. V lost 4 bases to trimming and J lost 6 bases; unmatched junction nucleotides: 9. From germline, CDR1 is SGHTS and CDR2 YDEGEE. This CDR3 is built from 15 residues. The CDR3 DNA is TGTGCCAGCAGCGTCCCGGACAGGAAAGCCGGGGAGCTGTTTTTT. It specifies CASSVPDRKAGELFF.

The CDR3 region is CSVALITGVEGYTF. CDR3 in DNA: TGCAGCGTTGCCCTAATCACAGGGGTCGAGGGCTACACCTTC. The J gene is TRBJ1-2, the V gene TRBV29-1, with 7 bases aligning to TRBD1. The junction had 13 bases not matched to a gene; V was cut back by 4 bases and J by 8 bases. From germline, CDR1 is SQVTM and CDR2 ANQGSEA. The CDR3 has 14 residues.

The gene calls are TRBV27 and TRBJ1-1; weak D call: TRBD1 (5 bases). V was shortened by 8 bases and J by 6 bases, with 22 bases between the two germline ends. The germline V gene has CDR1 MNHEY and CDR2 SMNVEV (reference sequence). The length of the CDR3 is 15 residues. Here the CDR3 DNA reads TGTGCCAGCCAGACAGTGGCTGAGGTTATGGCTGAAGCTTTCTTT. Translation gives CASQTVAEVMAEAFF.

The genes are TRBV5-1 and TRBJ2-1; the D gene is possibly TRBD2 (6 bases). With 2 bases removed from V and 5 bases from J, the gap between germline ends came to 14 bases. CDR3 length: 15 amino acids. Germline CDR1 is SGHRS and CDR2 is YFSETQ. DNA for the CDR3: TGCGCCAGCAGCTTAACGCTAGCGCAGAACAATGAGCAGTTCTTC. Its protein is CASSLTLAQNNEQFF. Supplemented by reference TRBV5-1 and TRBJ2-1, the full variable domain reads KAGVTQTPRYLIKTRGQQVTLSCSPISGHRSVSWYQQTPGQGLQFLFEYFSETQRNKGNFPGRFSGRQFSNSRSEMNVSTLELGDSALYLCASSLTLAQNNEQFFGPGTRLTVL.

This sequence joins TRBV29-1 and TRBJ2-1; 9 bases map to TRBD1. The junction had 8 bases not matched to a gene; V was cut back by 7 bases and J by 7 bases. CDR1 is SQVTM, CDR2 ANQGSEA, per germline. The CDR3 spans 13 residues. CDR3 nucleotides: TGCAGCGCAACCGGGACAGGGTGGAATGAGCAGTTCTTC. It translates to CSATGTGWNEQFF.

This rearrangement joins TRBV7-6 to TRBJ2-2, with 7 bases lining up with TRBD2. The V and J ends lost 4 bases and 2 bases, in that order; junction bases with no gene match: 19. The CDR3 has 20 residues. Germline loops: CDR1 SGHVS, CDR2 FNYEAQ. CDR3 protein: CASSYPLGLLAGLNTGELFF. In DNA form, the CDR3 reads TGTGCCAGCAGCTACCCCTTGGGGCTCTTAGCGGGCCTAAACACCGGGGAGCTGTTTTTT.

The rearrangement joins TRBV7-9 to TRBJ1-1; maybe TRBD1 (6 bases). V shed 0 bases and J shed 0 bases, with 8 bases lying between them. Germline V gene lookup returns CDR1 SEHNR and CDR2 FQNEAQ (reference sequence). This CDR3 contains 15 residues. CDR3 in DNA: TGTGCCAGCAGCTTAGCGCAGGGGATGAACACTGAAGCTTTCTTT. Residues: CASSLAQGMNTEAFF. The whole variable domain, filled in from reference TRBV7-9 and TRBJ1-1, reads DTGVSQNPRHKITKRGQNVTFRCDPISEHNRLYWYRQTLGQGPEFLTYFQNEAQLEKSRLLSDRFSAERPKGSFSTLEIQRTEQGDSAMYLCASSLAQGMNTEAFFGQGTRLTVV.

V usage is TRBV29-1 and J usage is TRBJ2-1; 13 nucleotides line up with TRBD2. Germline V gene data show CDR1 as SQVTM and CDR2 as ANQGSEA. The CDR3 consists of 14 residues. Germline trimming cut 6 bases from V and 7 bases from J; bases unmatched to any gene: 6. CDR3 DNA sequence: TGCAGCGTAGCCCGGACTAGCGGGAGTAATGAGCAGTTCTTC. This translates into CSVARTSGSNEQFF.

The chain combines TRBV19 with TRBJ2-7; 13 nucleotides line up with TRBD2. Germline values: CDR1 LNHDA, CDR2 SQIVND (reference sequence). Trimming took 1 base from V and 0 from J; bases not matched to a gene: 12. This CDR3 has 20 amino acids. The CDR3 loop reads CASSIALGLAGAASSYEQYF. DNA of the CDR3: TGTGCCAGTAGTATAGCCTTAGGACTAGCGGGAGCCGCTAGCTCCTACGAGCAGTACTTC.

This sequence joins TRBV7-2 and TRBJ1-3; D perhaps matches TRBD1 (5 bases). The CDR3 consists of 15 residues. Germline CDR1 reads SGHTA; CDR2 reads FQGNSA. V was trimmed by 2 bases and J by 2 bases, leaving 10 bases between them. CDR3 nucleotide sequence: TGTGCCAGCAGCTTATCCTGGGGCCCTGGAAACACCATATATTTT. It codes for CASSLSWGPGNTIYF.

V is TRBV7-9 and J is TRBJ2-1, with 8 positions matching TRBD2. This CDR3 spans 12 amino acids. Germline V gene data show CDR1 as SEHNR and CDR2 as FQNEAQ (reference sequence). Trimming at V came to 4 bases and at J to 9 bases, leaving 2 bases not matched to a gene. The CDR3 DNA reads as TGTGCCAGCAGCTGGACTAGCACTGAGCAGTTCTTC. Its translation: CASSWTSTEQFF.

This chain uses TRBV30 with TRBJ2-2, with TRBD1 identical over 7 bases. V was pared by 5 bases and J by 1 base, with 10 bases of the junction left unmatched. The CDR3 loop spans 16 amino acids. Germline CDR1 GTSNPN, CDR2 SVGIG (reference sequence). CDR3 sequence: CAWRPPGGMNTGELFF. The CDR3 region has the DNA TGTGCCTGGCGACCCCCAGGGGGAATGAACACCGGGGAGCTGTTTTTT.

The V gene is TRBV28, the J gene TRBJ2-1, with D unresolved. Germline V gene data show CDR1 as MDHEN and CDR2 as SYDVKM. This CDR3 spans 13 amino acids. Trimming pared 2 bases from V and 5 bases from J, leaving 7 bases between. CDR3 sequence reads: CASSLNNNNEQFF. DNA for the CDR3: TGTGCCAGCAGTTTAAACAACAACAATGAGCAGTTCTTC.

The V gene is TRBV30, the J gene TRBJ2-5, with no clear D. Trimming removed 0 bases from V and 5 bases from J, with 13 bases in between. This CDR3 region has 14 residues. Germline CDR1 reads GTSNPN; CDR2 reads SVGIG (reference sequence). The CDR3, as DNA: TGTGCCTGGAGTGTAAACGTTGGGCCTGAGACCCAGTACTTC. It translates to CAWSVNVGPETQYF.

The CDR3 loop reads CASSVTINSYEQYF. The CDR3 region has the DNA TGTGCCAGCAGCGTAACAATAAATTCCTACGAGCAGTACTTC. This chain joins TRBV3-1 (or the pseudogene TRBV3-2) and TRBJ2-7, with D unclear. The V and J ends lost 5 bases and 1 base respectively, with 12 bases between them. The V gene's germline CDR1 is LGHDT and CDR2 YNNKEL (reference sequence). The CDR3 totals 14 residues.

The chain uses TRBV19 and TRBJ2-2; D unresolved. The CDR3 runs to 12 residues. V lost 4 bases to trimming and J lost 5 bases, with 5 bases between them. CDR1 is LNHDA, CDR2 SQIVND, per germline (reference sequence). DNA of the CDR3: TGTGCCAGTAGTAGGCGGACCGGGGAGCTGTTTTTT. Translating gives CASSRRTGELFF.

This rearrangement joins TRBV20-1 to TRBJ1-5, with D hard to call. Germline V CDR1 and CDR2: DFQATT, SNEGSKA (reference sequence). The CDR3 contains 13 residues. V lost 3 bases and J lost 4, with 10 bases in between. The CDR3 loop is CSASLSANQPQHF. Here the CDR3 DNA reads TGCAGTGCTAGTCTGAGCGCTAATCAGCCCCAGCATTTT.

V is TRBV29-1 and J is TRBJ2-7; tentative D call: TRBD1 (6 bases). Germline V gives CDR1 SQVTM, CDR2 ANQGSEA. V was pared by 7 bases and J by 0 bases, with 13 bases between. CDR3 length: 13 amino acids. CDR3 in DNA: TGCAGCGCTACAGGGACCTACTCCTACGAGCAGTACTTC. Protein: CSATGTYSYEQYF.

CDR3 loop: CASSLAGTGDQPQHF. CDR3 bases: TGTGCCAGCAGCTTAGCTGGGACAGGGGATCAGCCCCAGCATTTT. The gene calls are TRBV7-9 and TRBJ1-5; 10 bases line up with TRBD1. The CDR3 contains 15 residues. With 0 bases clipped from V and 5 bases from J, the junction kept 1 base outside the gene matches. Germline CDR1 SEHNR, CDR2 FQNEAQ (reference sequence).

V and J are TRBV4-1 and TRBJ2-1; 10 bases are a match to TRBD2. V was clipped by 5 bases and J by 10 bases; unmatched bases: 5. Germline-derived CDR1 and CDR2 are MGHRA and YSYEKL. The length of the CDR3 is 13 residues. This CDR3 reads CASSASGRGEQFF. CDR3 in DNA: TGCGCCAGCAGCGCTAGCGGGAGAGGAGAGCAGTTCTTC.

This chain's CDR3 is CASSSDSTSGRLEQYF. The CDR3 DNA is TGTGCCAGCAGCTCAGACTCTACTAGCGGGAGGCTCGAGCAGTACTTC. The rearrangement links TRBV7-9 to TRBJ2-7; 12 bases align to TRBD2. The CDR3 has 16 amino acids. The germline V gene has CDR1 SEHNR and CDR2 FQNEAQ (reference sequence). V was pared by 4 bases and J by 6 bases, with 10 bases of the junction left unmatched. Using reference TRBV7-9 and TRBJ2-7 for the parts outside the CDR3, the full variable domain is DTGVSQNPRHKITKRGQNVTFRCDPISEHNRLYWYRQTLGQGPEFLTYFQNEAQLEKSRLLSDRFSAERPKGSFSTLEIQRTEQGDSAMYLCASSSDSTSGRLEQYFGPGTRLTVT.

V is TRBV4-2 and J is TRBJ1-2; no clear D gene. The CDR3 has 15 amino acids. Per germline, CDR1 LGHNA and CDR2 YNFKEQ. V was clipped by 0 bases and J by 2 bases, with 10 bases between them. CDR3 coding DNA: TGTGCCAGCAGCCAAGATAAAGCACCAAACTATGGCTACACCTTC. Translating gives CASSQDKAPNYGYTF.

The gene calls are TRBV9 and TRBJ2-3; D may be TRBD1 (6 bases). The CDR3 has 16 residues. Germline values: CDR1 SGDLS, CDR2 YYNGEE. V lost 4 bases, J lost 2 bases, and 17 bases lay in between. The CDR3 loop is CASSPQVGGITDTQYF. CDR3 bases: TGTGCCAGCAGCCCACAGGTTGGGGGCATCACAGATACGCAGTATTTT.

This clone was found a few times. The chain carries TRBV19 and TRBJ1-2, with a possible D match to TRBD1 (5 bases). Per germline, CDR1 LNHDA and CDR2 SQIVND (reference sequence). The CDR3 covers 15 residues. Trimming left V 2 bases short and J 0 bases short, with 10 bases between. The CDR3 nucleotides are TGTGCCAGTAGTATACCAGGGTGGACTAACTATGGCTACACCTTC. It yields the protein CASSIPGWTNYGYTF.

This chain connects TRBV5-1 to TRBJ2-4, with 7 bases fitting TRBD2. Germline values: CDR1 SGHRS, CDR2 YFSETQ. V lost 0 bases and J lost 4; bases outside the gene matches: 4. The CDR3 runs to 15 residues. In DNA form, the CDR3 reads TGCGCCAGCAGCTTGGCCCTAGCGGAGAAAAACATTCAGTACTTC. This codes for CASSLALAEKNIQYF.

The CDR3 nucleotides are TGTGCCAGCCGAACCAGGGGGAACACCGGGGAGCTGTTTTTT. Its protein product is CASRTRGNTGELFF. This chain connects TRBV7-9 to TRBJ2-2, with a possible D match to TRBD1 (6 bases). The CDR3 sequence is 14 residues long. The ends were cut back, 8 bases at V and 1 base at J, with 11 bases in the middle. Germline CDR1 is SEHNR and CDR2 is FQNEAQ (reference sequence).

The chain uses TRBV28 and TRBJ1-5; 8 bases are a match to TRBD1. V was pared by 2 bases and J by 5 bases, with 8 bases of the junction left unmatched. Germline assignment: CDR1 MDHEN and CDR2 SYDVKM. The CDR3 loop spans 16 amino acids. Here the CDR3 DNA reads TGTGCCAGCAGTTTAGGTGGCGGACAGGGTCATCAGCCCCAGCATTTT. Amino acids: CASSLGGGQGHQPQHF.

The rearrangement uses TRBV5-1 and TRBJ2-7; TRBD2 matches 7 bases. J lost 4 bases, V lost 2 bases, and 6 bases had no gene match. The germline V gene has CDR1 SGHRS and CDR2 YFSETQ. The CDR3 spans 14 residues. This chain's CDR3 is CASSFAGDGYEQYF. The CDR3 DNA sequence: TGCGCCAGCAGCTTTGCGGGGGATGGGTACGAGCAGTACTTC.

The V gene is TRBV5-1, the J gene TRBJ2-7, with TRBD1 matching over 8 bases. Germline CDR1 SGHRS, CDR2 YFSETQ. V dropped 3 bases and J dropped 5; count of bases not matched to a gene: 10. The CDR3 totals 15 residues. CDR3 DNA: TGCGCCAGCAGCTGGGGAGCGTTACAGGGGGACGAGCAGTACTTC. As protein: CASSWGALQGDEQYF.